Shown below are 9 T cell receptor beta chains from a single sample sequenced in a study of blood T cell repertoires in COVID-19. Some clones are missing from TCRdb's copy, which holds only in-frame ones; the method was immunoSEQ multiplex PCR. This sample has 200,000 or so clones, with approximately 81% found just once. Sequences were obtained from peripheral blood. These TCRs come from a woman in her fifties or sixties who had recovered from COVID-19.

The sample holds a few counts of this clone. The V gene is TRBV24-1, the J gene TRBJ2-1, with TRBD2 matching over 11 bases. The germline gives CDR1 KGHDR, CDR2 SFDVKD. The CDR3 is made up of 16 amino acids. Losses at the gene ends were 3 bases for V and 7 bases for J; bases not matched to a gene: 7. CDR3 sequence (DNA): TGTGCCACCAGTGATCCCAGACTAGCGGGGCCAAATGAGCAGTTCTTC. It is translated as CATSDPRLAGPNEQFF.

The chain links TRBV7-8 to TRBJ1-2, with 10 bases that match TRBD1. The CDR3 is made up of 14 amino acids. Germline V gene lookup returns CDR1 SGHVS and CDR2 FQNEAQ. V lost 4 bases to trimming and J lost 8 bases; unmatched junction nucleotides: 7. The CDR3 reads CASSSGTGVPGYTF. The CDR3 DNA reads TGTGCCAGCAGCTCCGGGACAGGGGTTCCGGGCTACACCTTC.

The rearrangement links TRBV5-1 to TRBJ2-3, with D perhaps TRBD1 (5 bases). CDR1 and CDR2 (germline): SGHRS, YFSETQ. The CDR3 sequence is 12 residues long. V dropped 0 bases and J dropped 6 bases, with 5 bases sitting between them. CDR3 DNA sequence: TGCGCCAGCAGCTTGGGACAGGATACGCAGTATTTT. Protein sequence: CASSLGQDTQYF.

CDR3 DNA sequence: TGTGCCAGCAGCTTGGCACCCAGGCCTTCTCTCGAGCAGTACTTC. It translates to CASSLAPRPSLEQYF. J is TRBJ2-7 and V is TRBV5-8; D is unresolved. In germline, CDR1 is SGHTS, CDR2 YDEGEE. The CDR3 contains 15 residues. Trimming took off 0 bases at V and 6 bases at J, with 16 bases between the two ends.

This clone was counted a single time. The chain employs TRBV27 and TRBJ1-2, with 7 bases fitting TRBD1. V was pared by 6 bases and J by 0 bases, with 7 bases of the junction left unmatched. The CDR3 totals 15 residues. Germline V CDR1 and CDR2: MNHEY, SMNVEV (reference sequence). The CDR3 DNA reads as TGTGCCAGCAGGACTCACAGGGGAGCTAACTATGGCTACACCTTC. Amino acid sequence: CASRTHRGANYGYTF.

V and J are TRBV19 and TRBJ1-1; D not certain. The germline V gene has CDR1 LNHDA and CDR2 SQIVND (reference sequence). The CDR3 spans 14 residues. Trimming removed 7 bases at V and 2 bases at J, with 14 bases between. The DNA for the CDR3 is TGTGCCAGTAACTCGGGGTCCTACAACACTGAAGCTTTCTTT. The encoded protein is CASNSGSYNTEAFF.

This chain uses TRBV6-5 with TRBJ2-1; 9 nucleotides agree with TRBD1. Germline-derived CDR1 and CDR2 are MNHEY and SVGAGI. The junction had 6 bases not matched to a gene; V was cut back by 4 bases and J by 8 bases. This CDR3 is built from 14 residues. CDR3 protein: CASSFHHRGHEQFF. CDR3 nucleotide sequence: TGTGCCAGCAGTTTCCACCACAGGGGGCATGAGCAGTTCTTC.

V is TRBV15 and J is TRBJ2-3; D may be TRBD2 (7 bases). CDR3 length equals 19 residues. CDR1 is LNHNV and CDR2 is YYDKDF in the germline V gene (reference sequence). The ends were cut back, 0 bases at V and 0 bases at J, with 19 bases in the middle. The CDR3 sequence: CATSRDFGGRGISTDTQYF. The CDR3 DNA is TGTGCCACCAGCAGAGATTTCGGGGGGCGCGGAATTAGCACAGATACGCAGTATTTT.

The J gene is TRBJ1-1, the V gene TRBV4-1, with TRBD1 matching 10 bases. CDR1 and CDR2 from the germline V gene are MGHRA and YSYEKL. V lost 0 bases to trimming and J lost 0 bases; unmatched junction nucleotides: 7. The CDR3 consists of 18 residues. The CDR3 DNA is TGCGCCAGCAGCCAAGAGGGACAGGGGCCTTATTTGAACACTGAAGCTTTCTTT. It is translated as CASSQEGQGPYLNTEAFF.